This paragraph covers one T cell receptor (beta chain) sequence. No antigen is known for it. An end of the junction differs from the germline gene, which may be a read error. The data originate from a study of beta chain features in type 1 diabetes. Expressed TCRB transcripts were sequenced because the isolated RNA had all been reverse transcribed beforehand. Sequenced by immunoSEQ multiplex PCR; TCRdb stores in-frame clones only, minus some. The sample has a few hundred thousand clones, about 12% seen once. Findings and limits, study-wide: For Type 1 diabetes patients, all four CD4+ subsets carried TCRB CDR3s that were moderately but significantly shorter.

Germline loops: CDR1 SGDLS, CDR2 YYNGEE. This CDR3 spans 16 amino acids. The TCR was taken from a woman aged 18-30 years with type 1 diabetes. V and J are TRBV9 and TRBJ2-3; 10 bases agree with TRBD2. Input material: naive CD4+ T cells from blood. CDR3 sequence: CASSVGTSGFTNTQYF. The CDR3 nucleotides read TGTGCCAGCAGCGTAGGGACTAGCGGATTCACAAATACGCAGTATTTT.